This TCR beta chain was obtained from a study of T cell changes during pregnancy in multiple sclerosis. Method: immunoSEQ multiplex PCR; TCRdb's copy keeps in-frame clones and lacks some. The sample lists roughly 40,000 clones, about 91% occurring once. V lost 6 bases to trimming and J lost 5 bases; unmatched junction nucleotides: 7. The germline gives CDR1 MNHEY, CDR2 SMNVEV (reference sequence). The CDR3 consists of 15 residues. The clonotype was recovered from a female donor with multiple sclerosis, enrolled in a pregnancy study. The chain recombines TRBV27 with TRBJ2-1, with 10 bases lining up with TRBD2. Sequencing was performed on CD8+ T cells from peripheral blood mononuclear cells, taken before pregnancy. The CDR3 region has the DNA TGTGCCAGCAGCCCCCGGACTAGCGGTCACAATGAGCAGTTCTTC. Translation gives CASSPRTSGHNEQFF.